This T cell receptor (beta chain) was found in a study of T cells in localized non-small cell lung cancer. Generated by immunoSEQ multiplex PCR, the TCRdb table keeps only in-frame clones and is missing some. The sample includes around 34,000 clones, 93% of them seen just once. Study findings and constraints: The greatest T cell clonality was found in uninvolved adjacent lung (higher than in tumor).

The CDR3 extends over 15 amino acids. Germline V CDR1 and CDR2: ENHRY, SYGVKD. V gave up 2 bases and J gave up 5 bases; unmatched junction bases: 6. Turning to this clone: No antigen is known for it.

The TCR sequence derives from a female donor aged 60 or older with stage I lung adenocarcinoma. The source material was peripheral blood, sampled before any cancer treatment. The chain recombines TRBV10-3 with TRBJ2-3, with 8 positions matching TRBD2. The CDR3 DNA reads as TGTGCCATCAGTGAGCGGGAGGGCCTAATAGATACGCAGTATTTT. This translates into CAISEREGLIDTQYF.